This entry lists 15 T cell receptor beta chains sequenced from one sample in a study of human T cells and chemical hapten exposure. Described time point: pre-sensitization, week 0. The treatment: therapeutic diphenylcyclopropenone sensitization with weekly scalp DPC. TCRdb re-called the RACE reads with MiXCR, one entry per CDR3 protein. The sample lists some 70,000 distinct CDR3 sequences, roughly 11% occurring once. Source: whole blood, taken in connection with sensitization to the hapten diphenylcyclopropenone (DPC). The receptors were gathered from a woman in her fifties or sixties with alopecia areata. Some clones in this sample may be carry-over from other donors' samples.

This clonotype was detected only a few times. V is TRBV7-2 and J is TRBJ1-6, with no clear D. Germline values: CDR1 SGHTA, CDR2 FQGNSA. With 2 bases removed from V and 9 bases from J, the gap between germline ends came to 14 bases. The CDR3 consists of 15 residues. The DNA for the CDR3 is TGTGCCAGCAGCTTATCCCCCTTATCTGGTTCACCCCTCCACTTT. Protein product: CASSLSPLSGSPLHF.

This clonotype has more than one count but fewer than ten. V and J are TRBV28 and TRBJ2-1, with 8 bases that match TRBD2. CDR1 MDHEN and CDR2 SYDVKM come from the germline V gene. The CDR3 totals 13 residues. The ends lost 6 bases at V and 14 bases at J; junction bases unmatched: 12. CDR3 bases: TGTGCCAGCAGCCGTCCTACTAGCGGATTGAAGTTCTTC. Residues: CASSRPTSGLKFF.

This clonotype was seen ten or more times. The J gene is TRBJ2-3, the V gene TRBV7-9, with TRBD2 matching 8 bases. The germline V gene encodes CDR1 SEHNR and CDR2 FQNEAQ (reference sequence). J was trimmed by 2 bases and V by 5 bases; bases with no gene match: 12. This CDR3 has 17 residues. The CDR3 is CASSPTGSGSITDTQYF. CDR3 sequence (DNA): TGTGCCAGCAGCCCCACGGGCAGCGGGAGTATCACAGATACGCAGTATTTT. Using reference TRBV7-9 and TRBJ2-3 for the parts outside the CDR3, the full variable domain is DTGVSQNPRHKITKRGQNVTFRCDPISEHNRLYWYRQTLGQGPEFLTYFQNEAQLEKSRLLSDRFSAERPKGSFSTLEIQRTEQGDSAMYLCASSPTGSGSITDTQYFGPGTRLTVL.

The chain has TRBV29-1 and TRBJ2-3, with a possible D match to TRBD1 (5 bases). Germline CDR1 reads SQVTM; CDR2 reads ANQGSEA. V dropped 4 bases and J dropped 2 bases, with 7 bases sitting between them. CDR3 length equals 12 residues. The CDR3 nucleotides are TGCAGCGTTGTCAGGGCCACAGATACGCAGTATTTT. This translates into CSVVRATDTQYF.

V gene TRBV7-9 combines with J gene TRBJ2-5; D possibly corresponds to TRBD1 (6 bases). Germline assignment: CDR1 SEHNR and CDR2 FQNEAQ (reference sequence). V was cut by 0 bases and J by 2 bases, with 10 bases left in between. CDR3 length: 15 residues. The CDR3 coding sequence is TGTGCCAGCAGCTTAGCGCCAGGGGATCAAGAGACCCAGTACTTC. Translated, it gives CASSLAPGDQETQYF.

The chain is built from TRBV20-1 and TRBJ1-1; unclear D gene. The CDR3 has 12 residues. CDR1 and CDR2 from the germline V gene are DFQATT and SNEGSKA (reference sequence). The V gene lost 1 base and the J gene lost 4 bases, with 7 bases spanning the gap. The CDR3 DNA reads as TGCAGTGCTAGAGCCATGTCCACTGAAGCTTTCTTT. Its protein is CSARAMSTEAFF.

This clonotype was counted many times. This rearrangement joins TRBV21-1 to TRBJ1-2; the table's TRBD1 call for D was not verified on the DNA. TRBV21-1 counts as a pseudogene. The CDR3 loop spans 15 amino acids. The CDR3 here is CASSKARQQIYGYTF. The CDR3 coding sequence is TGTGCCAGCAGCAAAGCCAGACAGCAGATCTATGGCTACACCTTC.

This clonotype was seen ten or more times. This sequence joins TRBV30 and TRBJ1-6; D is unclear. CDR3 size: 14 residues. The ends were cut back, 1 base at V and 5 bases at J, with 9 bases in the middle. From germline, CDR1 is GTSNPN and CDR2 SVGIG (reference sequence). The CDR3 protein is CAWSDLINNSPLHF. CDR3 sequence (DNA): TGTGCCTGGAGTGACCTGATTAATAATTCACCCCTCCACTTT.

The table lists this clonotype with a few counts. The chain combines TRBV6-1 with TRBJ1-2; D remains ambiguous. Germline V gene lookup returns CDR1 MNHNS and CDR2 SASEGT. CDR3 length equals 14 residues. V was pared by 7 bases and J by 2 bases, with 14 bases between. This chain's CDR3 is CASNPWETNYGYTF. Written as DNA, the CDR3 is TGTGCCAGCAACCCATGGGAGACCAACTATGGCTACACCTTC.

This clonotype was observed many times. A junction boundary mismatches the germline segment, possibly from a read error. This rearrangement joins TRBV20-1 to TRBJ1-2; TRBD1 might be the D (5 bases). Looked up from germline, CDR1 is DFQATT and CDR2 is SNEGSKA (reference sequence). The CDR3 has 13 amino acids. The CDR3 DNA reads TGTAACCCCAGACGGGGGGAAAACTATGGCTACACCTTC. This sequence encodes CNPRRGENYGYTF.

This chain links TRBV12-3 or TRBV12-4 with TRBJ1-6, with a possible D match to TRBD1 (6 bases). This CDR3 is 17 amino acids long. The V gene lost 0 bases and the J gene lost 0 bases, with 9 bases spanning the gap. In DNA, the CDR3 is TGTGCCAGCAGTTTAGCGGGCAGGGGCTCCTATAATTCACCCCTCCACTTT. This gives the protein CASSLAGRGSYNSPLHF.

The chain recombines TRBV7-6 with TRBJ2-7; D remains unclear. This CDR3 has 11 residues. Trimming pared 4 bases from V and 7 bases from J, leaving 8 bases between. CDR1 and CDR2 (germline): SGHVS, FNYEAQ. The CDR3 DNA sequence: TGTGCCAGCAGCTCCACGGAGGAGCAGTACTTC. Translation gives CASSSTEEQYF.

There are many counts of this clonotype. This rearrangement joins TRBV7-2 to TRBJ1-2, with 7 positions matching TRBD1. The CDR3 covers 12 residues. CDR1 is SGHTA and CDR2 is FQGNSA in the germline V gene. V shed 3 bases, J shed 8 bases, and the junction held 3 bases outside the gene matches. The chain's CDR3 is CASSFTGEGYTF. DNA for the CDR3: TGTGCCAGCAGCTTTACAGGGGAAGGCTACACCTTC.

The J gene is TRBJ2-3, the V gene TRBV27; possibly TRBD2 for D (6 bases). This CDR3 spans 15 amino acids. The V gene's germline CDR1 is MNHEY and CDR2 SMNVEV (reference sequence). The V and J ends lost 5 bases and 8 bases respectively, with 20 bases between them. CDR3 in amino acids: CASSLGVQRVVTQYF. DNA of the CDR3: TGTGCCAGCAGTCTAGGGGTCCAGCGGGTAGTTACGCAGTATTTT.

This clonotype showed up many times. The genes are TRBV6-4 and TRBJ2-3; 8 nucleotides match TRBD2. The length of the CDR3 is 13 residues. Looked up from germline, CDR1 is MRHNA and CDR2 is SNTAGT. The V gene end was trimmed by 6 bases and the J gene end by 1 base; junction bases not matched to a gene: 0. Written as DNA, the CDR3 is TGTGCCAGCAGGACTAGCGGCACAGATACGCAGTATTTT. This gives the protein CASRTSGTDTQYF.